The 12 T cell receptor beta chains reported below all come from one sample, sequenced in a study of response to subunit inactivated influenza vaccine. TCRdb fed the RT-PCR reads into MiXCR, producing one record per CDR3 protein. This table has 150,000 to 200,000 distinct CDR3 sequences, approximately 11% appearing once. Here the sequenced sample was non-naive T cells sorted from PBMCs, taken around seven weeks after vaccination. The receptors shown here come from a man in his fifties or sixties who received an inactivated influenza vaccine.

The V gene is TRBV10-1, the J gene TRBJ2-5, with D unresolved. The CDR3 is made up of 14 amino acids. Germline V lookup: CDR1 WNHNN, CDR2 SYGVQD (reference sequence). V was trimmed by 2 bases and J by 9 bases, leaving 16 bases between them. This chain's CDR3 is CASSEGPRPGSQYF. The CDR3 DNA reads as TGCGCCAGCAGTGAGGGGCCGCGCCCCGGATCCCAGTACTTC.

J is TRBJ2-3 and V is TRBV6-2 or TRBV6-3; D is unresolved. The V end lost 0 bases, the J end lost 0 bases, and 13 bases lay between the germline ends. This CDR3 is 17 amino acids long. From germline, CDR1 is MNHEY and CDR2 SVGEGT. This CDR3 reads CASSYSYLGPSTDTQYF. CDR3 in DNA: TGTGCCAGCAGTTACTCTTACTTAGGCCCTAGCACAGATACGCAGTATTTT.

The chain links TRBV20-1 to TRBJ1-1, with 8 nucleotides matching TRBD1. J lost 1 base, V lost 5 bases, and 6 bases had no gene match. CDR1 is DFQATT, CDR2 SNEGSKA, per germline (reference sequence). This CDR3 has 14 residues. The CDR3 DNA reads as TGCAGTGCTCGACCTGGGACAGGGAACACTGAAGCTTTCTTT. The encoded protein is CSARPGTGNTEAFF.

This clonotype was recorded at least ten times. The J gene is TRBJ2-1, the V gene TRBV6-5; tentative D call: TRBD1 (5 bases). Trimming left V 0 bases short and J 4 bases short, with 7 bases between. Germline V gives CDR1 MNHEY, CDR2 SVGAGI. This CDR3 contains 14 residues. The CDR3 here is CASSYSTVYNEQFF. The CDR3 DNA sequence: TGTGCCAGCAGTTACTCGACAGTTTACAATGAGCAGTTCTTC.

The chain recombines TRBV10-3 with TRBJ2-7; D assignment may be TRBD1 or TRBD2 (6 bases each). V was trimmed by 10 bases and J by 3 bases, leaving 19 bases between them. CDR3 length: 14 residues. The germline CDR1 and CDR2 sequences are ENHRY and SYGVKD. This CDR3 reads CATRRGKDSYEQYF. The CDR3 DNA reads as TGTGCCACCCGGAGGGGGAAAGACAGCTACGAGCAGTACTTC.

This clonotype was picked up a small number of times. J is TRBJ1-2 and V is TRBV28, with D tentatively TRBD1 (5 bases). V was cut by 3 bases and J by 0 bases, with 17 bases left in between. This CDR3 has 17 residues. CDR1 is MDHEN, CDR2 SYDVKM, per germline. CDR3: CASSFRGTSYANYGYTF. The DNA of the CDR3 is TGTGCCAGCAGTTTTCGGGGGACGTCGTACGCTAACTATGGCTACACCTTC.

This chain uses TRBV15 with TRBJ2-7; D is unclear. V lost 1 base and J 1 base, leaving 11 bases between the germline ends. This CDR3 is built from 15 residues. The V gene's germline CDR1 is LNHNV and CDR2 YYDKDF (reference sequence). The CDR3 DNA reads TGTGCCACCAGCAGAGGGCGGCTCTTATCCTACGAGCAGTACTTC. Translation: CATSRGRLLSYEQYF.

This chain uses TRBV19 with TRBJ2-5, with a possible D match to TRBD2 (5 bases). V was cut by 3 bases and J by 1 base, with 9 bases left in between. The CDR3 length is 14 residues. Germline CDR1 is LNHDA and CDR2 is SQIVND (reference sequence). CDR3 nucleotides: TGTGCCAGTAGTATGACGGGGATCCAAGAGACCCAGTACTTC. Translated: CASSMTGIQETQYF.

This chain links TRBV19 with TRBJ1-2; possibly TRBD1 for D (6 bases). Trimming removed 5 bases from V and 9 bases from J, with 19 bases in between. The CDR3 runs 14 residues. Germline V gene data show CDR1 as LNHDA and CDR2 as SQIVND (reference sequence). CDR3 in DNA: TGTGCCAGTAGTCTCGTAGGGAGACAGGACAGCTACACCTTC. It yields the protein CASSLVGRQDSYTF.

This chain uses TRBV7-9 with TRBJ2-3; D unclear. Trimming left V 2 bases short and J 4 bases short, with 10 bases between. The CDR3 runs 14 residues. Germline CDR1 SEHNR, CDR2 FQNEAQ (reference sequence). As DNA, the CDR3 is TGTGCCAGCAGCTTAAGTCTTCGGTCAGATACGCAGTATTTT. The encoded protein is CASSLSLRSDTQYF.

The chain has TRBV5-1 and TRBJ2-1; perhaps D is TRBD1 or TRBD2 (6 bases each). Between the trimmed V and J ends, which lost 4 bases and 8 bases, there was a span of 16 bases. CDR1 and CDR2 (germline): SGHRS, YFSETQ. The CDR3 length is 14 residues. CDR3 sequence reads: CASSVGGSVHEQFF. The CDR3 DNA follows: TGCGCCAGCAGCGTCGGGGGCTCGGTCCATGAGCAGTTCTTC.

The rearrangement links TRBV7-9 to TRBJ1-1; D may be TRBD1 (5 bases). Germline assignment: CDR1 SEHNR and CDR2 FQNEAQ (reference sequence). The length of the CDR3 is 14 residues. The ends were cut back, 1 base at V and 6 bases at J, with 12 bases in the middle. The CDR3 coding sequence is TGTGCCAGCAGCTTAGATTACCCCAGGGCTGAAGCTTTCTTT. Translation: CASSLDYPRAEAFF.